Listed below are T cell receptor beta chains from one sample, sequenced in a study of blood T cell repertoires in COVID-19. The data were produced by immunoSEQ multiplex PCR, yet TCRdb's version contains in-frame clones alone and is incomplete. The table has 250,000 or so clones, roughly nine tenths seen once; the top ten hold 1.2%. Source material: PBMCs or T cells enriched from blood (not recorded which). The receptors here all came from a human donor in a cohort exposed to, infected with or recovered from COVID-19 (not recorded which). The donor label of this sample is uncertain. The CDR3 runs from the conserved cysteine through the conserved F or W. The order of the fields is CDR3 DNA, CDR3 protein, clone size, D gene, V gene, J gene. D genes are given only for firm matches. Clone size is stated in some rows and not others, as once, few, many or a class when expanded.

DNA: TGTGCCAGCAGTGAATTGCTAGCGGGGGCAGATACGCAGTATTTT; CDR3: CASSELLAGADTQYF; size: once; D: TRBD2; V: TRBV6-1; J: TRBJ2-3
DNA: TGTGCCAGCAGCTTGGCAAATGGGGGGTACGAGCAGTACTTC; CDR3: CASSLANGGYEQYF; size: NA; D: NA; V: TRBV5-5; J: TRBJ2-7
DNA: TGTGCCAGCTTGGCAACCGGGTCGGGAAACACCATATATTTT; CDR3: CASLATGSGNTIYF; size: once; D: NA; V: TRBV3-1/TRBV3-2; J: TRBJ1-3
DNA: TGTGCCAGCAGTTTCTATAGCGATGAGCAGTTCTTC; CDR3: CASSFYSDEQFF; size: NA; D: NA; V: TRBV7-8; J: TRBJ2-1
DNA: TGTGCCAGCAGGTCACAGGGGAGCTATGGCTACACCTTC; CDR3: CASRSQGSYGYTF; size: NA; D: TRBD1; V: TRBV5-6; J: TRBJ1-2
DNA: TGTGCCAGTAGTTCGCGACAGGGGGGGAACAATGAGCAGTTCTTC; CDR3: CASSSRQGGNNEQFF; size: NA; D: TRBD1; V: TRBV19; J: TRBJ2-1
DNA: TGCGCCAGCAGCCTCGGGGGGAGCACAGATACGCAGTATTTT; CDR3: CASSLGGSTDTQYF; size: NA; D: TRBD2; V: TRBV5-1; J: TRBJ2-3
DNA: TGCGCCAGCAGTGAGTCGACGGGGAACACTGAAGCTTTCTTT; CDR3: CASSESTGNTEAFF; size: NA; D: NA; V: TRBV10-1; J: TRBJ1-1
DNA: TGTGCCACCAGTACCGCCCTAGCGGGGAAAAACATTCAGTACTTC; CDR3: CATSTALAGKNIQYF; size: NA; D: TRBD2; V: TRBV24-1; J: TRBJ2-4
DNA: TGTGCCAGCTCACCTGCCAGCTACGAGCAGTACTTC; CDR3: CASSPASYEQYF; size: NA; D: NA; V: TRBV18; J: TRBJ2-7
DNA: TGTGCCAGCAGCTTAGAGACTAGCGGGGCTGTAGAGACCCAGTACTTC; CDR3: CASSLETSGAVETQYF; size: NA; D: TRBD2; V: TRBV7-6; J: TRBJ2-5
DNA: TGTGCCAGCAGTTTAGGAGCGATAAGGGTCGGCGGGGGCCACGAGCAGTACTTC; CDR3: CASSLGAIRVGGGHEQYF; size: NA; D: NA; V: TRBV27; J: TRBJ2-7
DNA: TGTGCCAGTACAGGGGGCAACCAAGAGACCCAGTACTTC; CDR3: CASTGGNQETQYF; size: NA; D: TRBD1; V: TRBV19; J: TRBJ2-5
DNA: TGTGCCAGCAGCTTAGCCAGGACAGTTAACTATGGCTACACCTTC; CDR3: CASSLARTVNYGYTF; size: NA; D: NA; V: TRBV11-2; J: TRBJ1-2
DNA: TGTGCCAGTAGTATACGTGGAGGGAACTCTGGAAACACCATATATTTT; CDR3: CASSIRGGNSGNTIYF; size: NA; D: NA; V: TRBV19; J: TRBJ1-3
DNA: TGTGCCAGCAGCCAACAGGGGGCAGATACGCAGTATTTT; CDR3: CASSQQGADTQYF; size: NA; D: TRBD1; V: TRBV3-1/TRBV3-2; J: TRBJ2-3
DNA: TGTGCCAGCAGCGTGACACCGAACACTGAAGCTTTCTTT; CDR3: CASSVTPNTEAFF; size: NA; D: NA; V: TRBV12-3/TRBV12-4; J: TRBJ1-1
DNA: TGCGCCAGCAGCCAGACAGGGGCAGATCAGCCCCAGCATTTT; CDR3: CASSQTGADQPQHF; size: NA; D: TRBD1; V: TRBV4-1; J: TRBJ1-5
DNA: TGTGCCAGCATTAAGGAGCGGGGTTTAGTTAATGAGCAGTTCTTC; CDR3: CASIKERGLVNEQFF; size: NA; D: TRBD2; V: TRBV27; J: TRBJ2-1
DNA: TGTGCCAGCAGCCAATCAACAGGGATAGCCAAAAACATTCAGTACTTC; CDR3: CASSQSTGIAKNIQYF; size: NA; D: NA; V: TRBV16; J: TRBJ2-4
DNA: TGTGCCAGCAGCTTAGGAGGCATGAACACTGAAGCTTTCTTT; CDR3: CASSLGGMNTEAFF; size: NA; D: NA; V: TRBV11-1; J: TRBJ1-1
DNA: TGTGCCAGCAGCGTCCGCCCCAACACTATTACCGGGGAGCTGTTTTTT; CDR3: CASSVRPNTITGELFF; size: NA; D: NA; V: TRBV9; J: TRBJ2-2
DNA: TGTGCCAGCAGCCCTACGCCGGGGGGCTCCTACGAGCAGTACTTC; CDR3: CASSPTPGGSYEQYF; size: NA; D: TRBD2; V: TRBV7-2; J: TRBJ2-7
DNA: TGTGCCAGCAGCTTAGGGCCGACCTACGAGCAGTACTTC; CDR3: CASSLGPTYEQYF; size: NA; D: NA; V: TRBV11-2; J: TRBJ2-7
DNA: TGTGCCAGCAGCCTGGGGGGAGCGGATGGCTACACCTTC; CDR3: CASSLGGADGYTF; size: NA; D: NA; V: TRBV7-3; J: TRBJ1-2
DNA: TGCGCCAGCAGCCACCTTGGACAGTCCTACGAGCAGTACTTC; CDR3: CASSHLGQSYEQYF; size: NA; D: NA; V: TRBV4-1; J: TRBJ2-7
DNA: TGTGCCAGTAGTCCAACTAGCTTC; CDR3: CASSPTSF; size: NA; D: NA; V: TRBV19; J: TRBJ1-2
DNA: TGTGCCAGCAGCGCTCTGGACTCACAAGAGACCCAGTACTTC; CDR3: CASSALDSQETQYF; size: once; D: NA; V: TRBV11-2; J: TRBJ2-5
DNA: TGTGCCAGCAGCCCGGATGGGCGCGAGCAGTACTTC; CDR3: CASSPDGREQYF; size: NA; D: NA; V: TRBV3-1/TRBV3-2; J: TRBJ2-7
DNA: TGCGCCAGCAGCCATTTAGCGGGGGGCCGCCAAGAGACCCAGTACTTC; CDR3: CASSHLAGGRQETQYF; size: NA; D: TRBD2; V: TRBV4-1; J: TRBJ2-5
DNA: TGTGCCAGCAGTTATAGGACAGGGAACACAGATACGCAGTATTTT; CDR3: CASSYRTGNTDTQYF; size: NA; D: TRBD1; V: TRBV6-5; J: TRBJ2-3
DNA: TGTGCCACCTTTATCACAGGGAGCACTGAAGCTTTCTTT; CDR3: CATFITGSTEAFF; size: NA; D: NA; V: TRBV27; J: TRBJ1-1
DNA: TGTGCCAGCAGTTCAGGGTCCGCCACTGAAGCTTTCTTT; CDR3: CASSSGSATEAFF; size: NA; D: NA; V: TRBV27; J: TRBJ1-1
DNA: TGTGCCAGCAGCCAAGAGTTCTCAGGGGCCCGCTCTGGAAACACCATATATTTT; CDR3: CASSQEFSGARSGNTIYF; size: NA; D: NA; V: TRBV4-2; J: TRBJ1-3
DNA: TGTGCCAGCAGCCTGGACACCTTCAATCAGCCCCAGCATTTT; CDR3: CASSLDTFNQPQHF; size: few; D: NA; V: TRBV7-8; J: TRBJ1-5
DNA: TGTGCCAGCAGCCCTGGACAGGGCTACGAGCAGTACTTC; CDR3: CASSPGQGYEQYF; size: NA; D: TRBD1; V: TRBV11-2; J: TRBJ2-7
DNA: TGTGCCAGCAGCTTGCGCTCGGTAGGGGGCTACAAGAACACTGAAGCTTTCTTT; CDR3: CASSLRSVGGYKNTEAFF; size: NA; D: TRBD1; V: TRBV5-5; J: TRBJ1-1
DNA: TGCAGCGCTACAGGAGTCTATGGCTACACCTTC; CDR3: CSATGVYGYTF; size: NA; D: NA; V: TRBV29-1; J: TRBJ1-2
DNA: TGTGCCAGCGGAAAGCGGGGGTCTCCTACCCGGGAGCTGTTTTTT; CDR3: CASGKRGSPTRELFF; size: NA; D: NA; V: TRBV21-1; J: TRBJ2-2
DNA: TGTGCCAGCAGTTACTCGGGGGGGCCTAGCAATCAGCCCCAGCATTTT; CDR3: CASSYSGGPSNQPQHF; size: NA; D: NA; V: TRBV6-2/TRBV6-3; J: TRBJ1-5